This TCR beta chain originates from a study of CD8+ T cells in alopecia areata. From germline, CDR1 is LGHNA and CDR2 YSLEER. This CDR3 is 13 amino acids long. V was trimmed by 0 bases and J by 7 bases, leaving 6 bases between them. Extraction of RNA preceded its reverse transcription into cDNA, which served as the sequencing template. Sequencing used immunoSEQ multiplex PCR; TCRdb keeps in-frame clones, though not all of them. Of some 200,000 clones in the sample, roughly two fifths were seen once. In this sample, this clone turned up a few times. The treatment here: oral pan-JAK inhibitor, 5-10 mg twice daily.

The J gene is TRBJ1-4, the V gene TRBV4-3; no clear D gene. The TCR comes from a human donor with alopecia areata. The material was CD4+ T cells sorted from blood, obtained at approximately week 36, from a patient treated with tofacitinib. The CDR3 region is CASSQDAVEKLFF. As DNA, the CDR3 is TGCGCCAGCAGCCAAGATGCCGTTGAAAAACTGTTTTTT.